This T cell receptor (beta chain) was sequenced for a study of blood T cell repertoires in COVID-19. Assay used: immunoSEQ multiplex PCR; TCRdb lists only in-frame clones, some missing. This repertoire shows around 77,000 clones, around 85% found once; its top ten account for under 6%. The sequenced material came from peripheral blood. This receptor was identified in a man older than 75 with acute or convalescent COVID-19.

CDR3 nucleotides: TGTGCCAGCAGTTACTCGTGGCAAGACTATGGCTACACCTTC. Translation gives CASSYSWQDYGYTF. The chain has TRBV6-5 and TRBJ1-2; no definite D call. CDR1 and CDR2 from the germline V gene are MNHEY and SVGAGI. This CDR3 comprises 14 residues. V was cut by 0 bases and J by 3 bases, with 8 bases left in between.